Below, 21 T cell receptor beta chains from the same sample are listed, as sequenced in a study of blood T cell repertoires in COVID-19. Only in-frame clones appear in the TCRdb table, and some are missing; sequencing was by immunoSEQ multiplex PCR. The data hold roughly 160,000 clones, with about 82% observed a single time. Sequenced input: peripheral blood. These receptors all stem from a man in his fifties or sixties with active or convalescent COVID-19.

The chain employs TRBV6-5 and TRBJ2-7, with D tentatively TRBD1 (6 bases). V lost 4 bases and J 3 bases, leaving 13 bases between the germline ends. The CDR3 has 14 residues. CDR1 is MNHEY and CDR2 is SVGAGI in the germline V gene. For the CDR3, the DNA is TGTGCCAGCAGTTTAACAGGGAAGGGCTACGAGCAGTACTTC. It codes for CASSLTGKGYEQYF.

This clone was seen just once. The chain links TRBV27 to TRBJ1-3, with 9 bases matching TRBD1. CDR1 and CDR2 from the germline V gene are MNHEY and SMNVEV (reference sequence). V shed 3 bases, J shed 4 bases, and the junction held 13 bases outside the gene matches. The CDR3 runs to 18 residues. CDR3 in DNA: TGTGCCAGCAGTTTGAAAGGAAGCGGGACAGGGCCAGGAAACACCATATATTTT. It encodes CASSLKGSGTGPGNTIYF.

Here the CDR3 reads CATPSGTITGELFF. The CDR3 DNA reads TGTGCCACCCCTAGCGGGACAATCACCGGGGAGCTGTTTTTT. This chain uses TRBV21-1 with TRBJ2-2; TRBD2, the D gene given by the table, was not confirmed from the DNA. TRBV21-1 is a known pseudogene. CDR3 length: 14 residues.

Here the CDR3 reads CASGSPGTLGEQYF. CDR3 nucleotides: TGTGCCAGCGGGTCACCGGGAACGCTCGGCGAGCAGTACTTC. The V and J genes are TRBV6-5 and TRBJ2-7, with a tentative D call TRBD2 (5 bases). Trimming shortened V by 8 bases and J by 6 bases, and 20 bases separated the two germline ends. There are 14 residues in the CDR3. Germline loops: CDR1 MNHEY, CDR2 SVGAGI.

This clone was recorded once. CDR3: CAIRALGRTSGGSEQYF. CDR3 nucleotide sequence: TGTGCCATCAGGGCTCTCGGACGGACTAGCGGGGGCAGCGAGCAGTACTTC. The chain carries TRBV10-3 and TRBJ2-7; 13 bases line up with TRBD2. Germline V CDR1 and CDR2: ENHRY, SYGVKD. J gave up 6 bases and V 6 bases, and 14 bases lay outside the gene matches. CDR3 length equals 17 residues.

V usage is TRBV5-1 and J usage is TRBJ2-5; TRBD2 aligns across 11 bases. CDR3 length: 15 amino acids. The junction had 6 bases not matched to a gene; V was cut back by 7 bases and J by 1 base. Germline CDR1 SGHRS, CDR2 YFSETQ. The CDR3 DNA reads as TGCGCCAGCGGGACTAGCGGAACCCTCCAAGAGACCCAGTACTTC. Translation gives CASGTSGTLQETQYF.

The rearrangement uses TRBV30 and TRBJ2-2, with D uncertain. V shed 3 bases and J shed 3 bases, with 11 bases lying between them. The germline gives CDR1 GTSNPN, CDR2 SVGIG (reference sequence). This CDR3 is 14 amino acids long. This chain's CDR3 is CAWSVYVDTGELFF. CDR3 nucleotides: TGTGCCTGGAGCGTCTATGTGGACACCGGGGAGCTGTTTTTT.

This chain uses TRBV18 with TRBJ2-5; no reliable D call. V lost 0 bases and J lost 3, with 11 bases in between. There are 15 residues in the CDR3. CDR1 and CDR2 from the germline V gene are KGHSH and LQKENI. CDR3 coding DNA: TGTGCCAGCTCACCACCAGTGCCCGAGGAAGAGACCCAGTACTTC. Translated: CASSPPVPEEETQYF.

This chain connects TRBV7-3 to TRBJ2-1; 9 positions match TRBD2. Germline loops: CDR1 SGHTA, CDR2 FQGTGA. The CDR3 loop spans 14 amino acids. V was clipped by 5 bases and J by 8 bases; unmatched bases: 7. The CDR3 DNA follows: TGTGCCAGCAGCCCGGGACTAGCCTCGGATGAGCAGTTCTTC. It translates to CASSPGLASDEQFF.

The chain uses TRBV5-1 and TRBJ2-1, with D perhaps TRBD1 (6 bases). The germline V gene has CDR1 SGHRS and CDR2 YFSETQ. CDR3 length: 17 amino acids. V was shortened by 0 bases and J by 0 bases, with 13 bases between the two germline ends. The CDR3 bases are TGCGCCAGCAGCTTGGGTTTGGGGGCAAGCTCCTACAATGAGCAGTTCTTC. The encoded protein is CASSLGLGASSYNEQFF.

V gene TRBV4-3 combines with J gene TRBJ2-1; D possibly corresponds to TRBD2 (5 bases). The CDR3 has 17 residues. Germline loops: CDR1 LGHNA, CDR2 YSLEER. Trimming left V 0 bases short and J 5 bases short, with 17 bases between. The CDR3 sequence is CASSQEVGGGPHNEQFF. Written as DNA, the CDR3 is TGCGCCAGCAGCCAAGAGGTGGGCGGAGGCCCCCACAATGAGCAGTTCTTC.

V gene TRBV7-6 combines with J gene TRBJ2-7, with 9 bases that match TRBD1. CDR1 is SGHVS and CDR2 is FNYEAQ in the germline V gene. The V gene end was trimmed by 5 bases and the J gene end by 0 bases; junction bases not matched to a gene: 8. The CDR3 covers 16 residues. For the CDR3, the DNA is TGTGCCAGCAGCACGGGACAGGGTTCGAGCTCCTACGAGCAGTACTTC. This codes for CASSTGQGSSSYEQYF.

In its sample, this clone was seen a few times. The gene calls are TRBV5-4 and TRBJ1-2; 8 bases fit TRBD1. The V gene end was trimmed by 2 bases and the J gene end by 6 bases; junction bases not matched to a gene: 9. Germline-derived CDR1 and CDR2 are SGHNT and YYREEE (reference sequence). The CDR3 runs to 15 residues. The CDR3 bases are TGTGCCAGCAGCTTACCCGCAGGGGGCGACCATGGCTACACCTTC. Amino acid sequence: CASSLPAGGDHGYTF. The whole variable domain, filled in from reference TRBV5-4 and TRBJ1-2, reads ETGVTQSPTHLIKTRGQQVTLRCSSQSGHNTVSWYQQALGQGPQFIFQYYREEENGRGNFPPRFSGLQFPNYSSELNVNALELDDSALYLCASSLPAGGDHGYTFGSGTRLTVV.

V and J are TRBV14 and TRBJ2-3, with TRBD1 matching over 10 bases. Germline-derived CDR1 and CDR2 are SGHDN and FVKESK. Trimming took 4 bases from V and 3 from J; bases not matched to a gene: 1. This CDR3 has 14 residues. DNA for the CDR3: TGTGCCAGCAGCCGGACAGGGGGTACAGATACGCAGTATTTT. It yields the protein CASSRTGGTDTQYF. The variable domain in full, with the rest retrieved from reference TRBV14 and TRBJ2-3, is EAGVTQFPSHSVIEKGQTVTLRCDPISGHDNLYWYRRVMGKEIKFLLHFVKESKQDESGMPNNRFLAERTGGTYSTLKVQPAELEDSGVYFCASSRTGGTDTQYFGPGTRLTVL.

This chain uses TRBV6-1 with TRBJ1-2; D is unresolved. V shed 1 base and J shed 1 base, with 7 bases lying between them. Germline CDR1 is MNHNS and CDR2 is SASEGT. The CDR3 consists of 14 residues. In DNA, the CDR3 is TGTGCCAGCAGTGAAGATGGAGGTAACTATGGCTACACCTTC. It encodes CASSEDGGNYGYTF.

The chain joins TRBV6-5 to TRBJ1-5; maybe TRBD1 (5 bases). The CDR3 contains 14 residues. CDR1 is MNHEY, CDR2 SVGAGI, per germline. Trimming took 8 bases from V and 0 from J, leaving 11 bases between them. CDR3 DNA: TGTGCCAGCTCGAGCAGGGATAGCAATCAGCCCCAGCATTTT. Translation: CASSSRDSNQPQHF.

V gene TRBV6-5 combines with J gene TRBJ2-3, with unresolved D. The germline V and J ends were trimmed by 7 bases and 3 bases, with 11 bases remaining between them. There are 13 residues in the CDR3. Germline V gene data show CDR1 as MNHEY and CDR2 as SVGAGI. For the CDR3, the DNA is TGTGCCAGCAAACGGGTGGTAACAGATACGCAGTATTTT. Amino acid sequence: CASKRVVTDTQYF.

The DNA of the CDR3 is TGCGCCAGCAGCCAAGACTGGCCTAGCGGAGGGGAGACCCAGTACTTC. This translates into CASSQDWPSGGETQYF. V is TRBV4-1 and J is TRBJ2-5; 7 bases agree with TRBD2. Germline V lookup: CDR1 MGHRA, CDR2 YSYEKL. J gave up 5 bases and V 0 bases, and 9 bases lay outside the gene matches. The CDR3 contains 16 residues.

This chain joins TRBV5-1 and TRBJ2-3, with TRBD2 as a possible D gene (7 bases). Germline-derived CDR1 and CDR2 are SGHRS and YFSETQ. Trimming took 0 bases from V and 0 from J, leaving 17 bases between them. This CDR3 is built from 18 residues. The CDR3: CASSLARGGAPSTDTQYF. CDR3 bases: TGCGCCAGCAGCTTGGCCCGAGGGGGGGCACCGAGCACAGATACGCAGTATTTT.

The chain links TRBV10-3 to TRBJ1-2; D is undetermined. The CDR3 spans 17 residues. CDR1 is ENHRY, CDR2 SYGVKD, per germline. Trimming removed 2 bases from V and 0 bases from J, with 16 bases in between. The CDR3 loop reads CAISETGTETANYGYTF. The DNA for the CDR3 is TGTGCCATCAGTGAGACCGGAACAGAGACCGCTAACTATGGCTACACCTTC.

This sequence joins TRBV3-1 (or the pseudogene TRBV3-2) and TRBJ1-3; no reliable D call. Trimming shortened V by 0 bases and J by 0 bases, and 3 bases separated the two germline ends. CDR1 and CDR2 from the germline V gene are LGHDT and YNNKEL (reference sequence). This CDR3 is 14 amino acids long. The CDR3 nucleotides are TGTGCCAGCAGCCAAGAATACTCTGGAAACACCATATATTTT. Translation gives CASSQEYSGNTIYF.